Listed here are 22 T cell receptor beta chains from one sample, sequenced in a study of cytomegalovirus exposure and HLA in healthy donors. PCR primers comprised 60 Vbeta and 13 Jbeta primers. The data were produced by immunoSEQ multiplex PCR, yet TCRdb's version contains in-frame clones alone and is incomplete. The data hold 150,000 to 200,000 clones, with 78% observed a single time. What was sequenced was PBMCs. Receptors originate from a female donor in good health and CMV-seronegative.

The chain employs TRBV27 and TRBJ2-3; D remains ambiguous. Deletions cut 1 base from V and 4 bases from J, with 6 bases between. The CDR3 contains 13 residues. Germline assignment: CDR1 MNHEY and CDR2 SMNVEV (reference sequence). CDR3 nucleotides: TGTGCCAGCAGTTTATTTCAGTCAGATACGCAGTATTTT. It encodes CASSLFQSDTQYF.

This clone was observed a handful of times. J is TRBJ2-3 and V is TRBV4-1; D not certain. Trimming pared 0 bases from V and 3 bases from J, leaving 10 bases between. Germline CDR1 and CDR2: MGHRA and YSYEKL. The CDR3 covers 15 residues. CDR3 bases: TGCGCCAGCAGCCAAGACGGTAGCACGACAGATACGCAGTATTTT. Amino acids: CASSQDGSTTDTQYF.

This chain links TRBV5-6 with TRBJ2-3; 14 bases are shared with TRBD2. This CDR3 is built from 15 residues. V trimming: 3 bases; J trimming: 10 bases; junction bases outside the gene matches: 7. The germline CDR1 and CDR2 sequences are SGHDT and YYEEEE. The CDR3 region has the DNA TGTGCCAGCAGCTCTCGGACTAGCGGGAGGTTTGCGCAGTATTTT. Translation: CASSSRTSGRFAQYF.

This clone was detected only a few times. The V call is TRBV27, the J call TRBJ2-7, with 7 positions matching TRBD1. The CDR3 has 15 amino acids. The germline V gene has CDR1 MNHEY and CDR2 SMNVEV (reference sequence). V was clipped by 5 bases and J by 0 bases; unmatched bases: 7. The CDR3 loop is CASSSPGTASYEQYF. The CDR3 DNA is TGTGCCAGCAGTAGTCCCGGGACAGCCTCCTACGAGCAGTACTTC.

The J gene is TRBJ2-1, the V gene TRBV29-1, with D maybe TRBD2 (6 bases). V was shortened by 2 bases and J by 0 bases, with 14 bases between the two germline ends. Germline CDR1 is SQVTM and CDR2 is ANQGSEA. The CDR3 extends over 16 amino acids. CDR3 in amino acids: CSVESSRGYSYNEQFF. The CDR3 nucleotides are TGCAGCGTTGAATCGAGCCGGGGGTACTCCTACAATGAGCAGTTCTTC.

In its sample, this clone was seen a few times. Written as DNA, the CDR3 is TGTGCCAGCAGCCCTAGCGGGACGGAGACCCAGTACTTC. It is translated as CASSPSGTETQYF. The gene calls are TRBV7-9 and TRBJ2-5, with 9 bases matching TRBD2. The length of the CDR3 is 13 residues. Germline CDR1 SEHNR, CDR2 FQNEAQ (reference sequence). Trimming cost V 5 bases and J 5 bases; bases outside gene matches: 3.

This clone was seen only a few times. The rearrangement joins TRBV11-2 to TRBJ2-7; no clear D. CDR1 SGHAT and CDR2 FQNNGV come from the germline V gene. The V end lost 1 base, the J end lost 2 bases, and 12 bases lay between the germline ends. The CDR3 runs 15 residues. CDR3 residues: CASSLGTVLPYEQYF. The DNA for the CDR3 is TGTGCCAGCAGCTTAGGAACGGTCCTCCCCTACGAGCAGTACTTC.

The chain is built from TRBV28 and TRBJ2-7; 9 bases are a match to TRBD1. Germline values: CDR1 MDHEN, CDR2 SYDVKM. Unmatched junction bases numbered 15, after V lost 7 bases and J lost 5 bases. The CDR3 spans 16 residues. The CDR3 protein is CASNPGQGLLAHEQYF. The CDR3, as DNA: TGTGCCAGCAATCCGGGACAGGGTCTTCTTGCCCACGAGCAGTACTTC.

The V call is TRBV27, the J call TRBJ2-7; weak D call: TRBD2 (5 bases). Germline V gene sequence: CDR1 MNHEY, CDR2 SMNVEV (reference sequence). The V and J ends lost 0 bases and 5 bases respectively, with 14 bases between them. This CDR3 is 15 amino acids long. The CDR3 DNA reads as TGTGCCAGCAGTTTATCGAAATCCGGGAAACACGAGCAGTACTTC. It is translated as CASSLSKSGKHEQYF.

The V call is TRBV28, the J call TRBJ1-2; D is ambiguous. CDR3 length equals 11 residues. Looked up from germline, CDR1 is MDHEN and CDR2 is SYDVKM. The V end lost 8 bases, the J end lost 8 bases, and 12 bases lay between the germline ends. Written as DNA, the CDR3 is TGTGCCAGCGAGAGCCCATTGGGCTACACCTTC. It specifies CASESPLGYTF.

The chain couples TRBV29-1 to TRBJ2-3; 7 nucleotides align to TRBD2. CDR3 length: 12 residues. Trimming cost V 4 bases and J 4 bases; bases outside gene matches: 2. Germline lookup yields CDR1 SQVTM and CDR2 ANQGSEA. The CDR3 DNA is TGCAGCGTTGCTGCGGGGGCAGATACGCAGTATTTT. Amino acid sequence: CSVAAGADTQYF.

This clone was found a few times. This chain uses TRBV18 with TRBJ1-2, with D possibly TRBD1 on 6 matching bases. Trimming took 6 bases from V and 2 from J, leaving 10 bases between them. This CDR3 spans 13 amino acids. Germline V lookup: CDR1 KGHSH, CDR2 LQKENI. CDR3 in amino acids: CASSPTGNYGYTF. The CDR3 nucleotides read TGTGCCAGCTCTCCTACAGGGAACTATGGCTACACCTTC.

This chain joins TRBV19 and TRBJ1-2, with a tentative D call TRBD1 (6 bases). Trimming shortened V by 8 bases and J by 4 bases, and 23 bases separated the two germline ends. The germline V gene has CDR1 LNHDA and CDR2 SQIVND (reference sequence). The CDR3 is 16 residues long. This CDR3 is CASSPTAAGVGYGYTF. The CDR3, as DNA: TGTGCCAGTTCCCCAACGGCGGCAGGGGTCGGCTATGGCTACACCTTC. Variable domain in full (rest from reference TRBV19 and TRBJ1-2): DGGITQSPKYLFRKEGQNVTLSCEQNLNHDAMYWYRQDPGQGLRLIYYSQIVNDFQKGDIAEGYSVSREKKESFPLTVTSAQKNPTAFYLCASSPTAAGVGYGYTFGSGTRLTVV.

The rearrangement links TRBV6-1 to TRBJ2-3; 8 bases agree with TRBD1. The CDR3 covers 15 residues. Germline V CDR1 and CDR2: MNHNS, SASEGT. V was pared by 3 bases and J by 4 bases, with 6 bases of the junction left unmatched. The CDR3 sequence is CASSEQGARADTQYF. In nucleotides, the CDR3 is TGTGCCAGCAGTGAGCAGGGGGCGAGGGCAGATACGCAGTATTTT.

The chain combines TRBV4-3 with TRBJ1-5; 9 bases are shared with TRBD1. V lost 3 bases and J lost 3; bases outside the gene matches: 3. The CDR3 runs 15 residues. The germline V gene has CDR1 LGHNA and CDR2 YSLEER. The CDR3 nucleotides read TGCGCCAGCAGCCAGGGGACAGGGTCCAATCAGCCCCAGCATTTT. It yields the protein CASSQGTGSNQPQHF.

The chain combines TRBV30 with TRBJ1-1; D unclear. The CDR3 consists of 11 residues. V gave up 4 bases and J gave up 8 bases, with 11 bases separating them. The V gene's germline CDR1 is GTSNPN and CDR2 SVGIG (reference sequence). The CDR3 nucleotides read TGTGCCTGGACTACCGGGAGGGAAGCTTTCTTT. Protein product: CAWTTGREAFF. The complete variable domain, with remaining parts taken from reference TRBV30 and TRBJ1-1, reads SQTIHQWPATLVQPVGSPLSLECTVEGTSNPNLYWYRQAAGRGLQLLFYSVGIGQISSEVPQNLSASRPQDRQFILSSKKLLLSDSGFYLCAWTTGREAFFGQGTRLTVV.

The J gene is TRBJ1-3, the V gene TRBV25-1; no clear D gene. Germline V gives CDR1 MGHDK, CDR2 SYGVNS. The CDR3 runs 15 residues. Trimming took off 6 bases at V and 2 bases at J, with 14 bases between the two ends. CDR3 DNA: TGTGCCAGCAGCCTGACATCTTTAACTGGAAACACCATATATTTT. Encoded protein: CASSLTSLTGNTIYF.

This sequence joins TRBV6-1 and TRBJ2-1, with 15 bases aligning to TRBD2. The CDR3 is 14 amino acids. CDR1 and CDR2 from the germline V gene are MNHNS and SASEGT. Trimming removed 6 bases from V and 9 bases from J; junction bases left unmatched: 3. DNA of the CDR3: TGTGCCAGCAGGGGGACTAGCGGGGGGCTTGAGCAGTTCTTC. It specifies CASRGTSGGLEQFF.

This clone was picked up a small number of times. This chain links TRBV4-1 with TRBJ1-1; D gene ambiguous. CDR1 is MGHRA, CDR2 YSYEKL, per germline. V lost 4 bases and J 3 bases, leaving 15 bases between the germline ends. The CDR3 length is 15 residues. Here the CDR3 DNA reads TGCGCCAGCAGCCCGTCAGACCTACGGGACACTGAAGCTTTCTTT. It is translated as CASSPSDLRDTEAFF.

This clone was observed once. The chain is built from TRBV19 and TRBJ2-3, with D possibly matching TRBD1 (5 bases). V dropped 4 bases and J dropped 2 bases, with 7 bases sitting between them. The germline V gene has CDR1 LNHDA and CDR2 SQIVND (reference sequence). The CDR3 has 13 amino acids. CDR3 in DNA: TGTGCCAGTAGTAAAGGGGACACAGATACGCAGTATTTT. Translating gives CASSKGDTDTQYF.

This clone was seen more than once but under ten times. V usage is TRBV4-1 and J usage is TRBJ1-6; D possibly corresponds to TRBD1 (5 bases). V was trimmed by 2 bases and J by 6 bases, leaving 14 bases between them. The germline gives CDR1 MGHRA, CDR2 YSYEKL. CDR3 length equals 16 residues. The CDR3 sequence is CASSQREGGVNSPLHF. Written as DNA, the CDR3 is TGCGCCAGCAGCCAAAGAGAGGGAGGGGTTAATTCACCCCTCCACTTT.

The V and J genes are TRBV6-6 and TRBJ2-1; 8 bases align to TRBD2. With 0 bases clipped from V and 8 bases from J, the junction kept 6 bases outside the gene matches. The CDR3 extends over 15 amino acids. Germline V CDR1 and CDR2: MNHNY, SVGAGI (reference sequence). The CDR3 DNA reads TGTGCCAGCAGTTACTCGGGGAGCGGGGGCTATGAGCAGTTCTTC. Protein: CASSYSGSGGYEQFF.